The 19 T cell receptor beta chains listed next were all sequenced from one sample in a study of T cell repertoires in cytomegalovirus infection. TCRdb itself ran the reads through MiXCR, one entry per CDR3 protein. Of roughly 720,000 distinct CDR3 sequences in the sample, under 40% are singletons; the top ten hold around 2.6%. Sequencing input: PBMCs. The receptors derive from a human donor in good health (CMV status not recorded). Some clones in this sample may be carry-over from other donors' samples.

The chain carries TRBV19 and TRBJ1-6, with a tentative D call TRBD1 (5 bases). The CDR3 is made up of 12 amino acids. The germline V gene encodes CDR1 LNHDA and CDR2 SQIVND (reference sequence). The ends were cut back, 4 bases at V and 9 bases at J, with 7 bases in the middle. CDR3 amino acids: CASSKGSSPLHF. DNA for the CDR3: TGTGCCAGTAGTAAGGGGAGTTCACCCCTCCACTTT.

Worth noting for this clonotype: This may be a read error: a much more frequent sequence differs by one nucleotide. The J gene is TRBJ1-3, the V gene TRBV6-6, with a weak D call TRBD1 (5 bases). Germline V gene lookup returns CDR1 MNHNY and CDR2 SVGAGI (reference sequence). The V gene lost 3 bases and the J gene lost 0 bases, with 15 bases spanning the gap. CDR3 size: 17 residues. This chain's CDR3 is CASSYRTRTSSGNTIYF. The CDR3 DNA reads TGTGCCAGCAGTTATCGGACACGAACCAGCTCTGGAAACACCATATATTTT.

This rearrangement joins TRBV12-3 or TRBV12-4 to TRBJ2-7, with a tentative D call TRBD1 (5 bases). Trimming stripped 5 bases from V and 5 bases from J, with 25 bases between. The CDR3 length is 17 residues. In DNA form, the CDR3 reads TGTGCCAGCAGTACCCACCCTGCAGGGCCAACAGAAGACGAGCAGTACTTC. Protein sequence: CASSTHPAGPTEDEQYF.

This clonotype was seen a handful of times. CDR3 bases: TGTGCCAGCAGTTTGGGTACAGGGGGCGCAGATACGCAGTATTTT. Translating gives CASSLGTGGADTQYF. The genes are TRBV12-3 or TRBV12-4 and TRBJ2-3, with 9 positions matching TRBD1. CDR3 length: 15 amino acids. V trimming: 3 bases; J trimming: 4 bases; junction bases outside the gene matches: 5.

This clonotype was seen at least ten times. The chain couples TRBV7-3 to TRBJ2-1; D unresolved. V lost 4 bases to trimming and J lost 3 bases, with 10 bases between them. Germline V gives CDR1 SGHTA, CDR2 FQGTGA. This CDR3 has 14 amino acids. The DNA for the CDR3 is TGTGCCAGCAGCTCCGAAGACCTCTACAATGAGCAGTTCTTC. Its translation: CASSSEDLYNEQFF.

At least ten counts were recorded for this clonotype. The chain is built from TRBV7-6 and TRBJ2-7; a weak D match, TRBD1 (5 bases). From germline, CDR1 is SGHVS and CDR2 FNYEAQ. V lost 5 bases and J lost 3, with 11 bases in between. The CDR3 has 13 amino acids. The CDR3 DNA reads TGTGCCAGCAGCGCACAGGACGGCTACGAGCAGTACTTC. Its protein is CASSAQDGYEQYF.

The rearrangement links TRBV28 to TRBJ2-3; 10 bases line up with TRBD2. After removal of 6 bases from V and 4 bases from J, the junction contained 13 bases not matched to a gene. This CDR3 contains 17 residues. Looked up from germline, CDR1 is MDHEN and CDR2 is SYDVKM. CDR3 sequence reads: CASSLSSSGRFADTQYF. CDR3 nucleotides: TGTGCCAGCAGCCTCTCGTCTAGCGGGAGATTCGCAGATACGCAGTATTTT.

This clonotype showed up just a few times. Written as DNA, the CDR3 is TGTGCCAGCAGTCCGGGACTAACAACCGGGGAGCTGTTTTTT. It translates to CASSPGLTTGELFF. The rearrangement uses TRBV28 and TRBJ2-2, with TRBD2 matching over 7 bases. CDR3 length: 14 residues. The V and J ends lost 5 bases and 5 bases, in that order; junction bases with no gene match: 5. Germline V gene lookup returns CDR1 MDHEN and CDR2 SYDVKM.

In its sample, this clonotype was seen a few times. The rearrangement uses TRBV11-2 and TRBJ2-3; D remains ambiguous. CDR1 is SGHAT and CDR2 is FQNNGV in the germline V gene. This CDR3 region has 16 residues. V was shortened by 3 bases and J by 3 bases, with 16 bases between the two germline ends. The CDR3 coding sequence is TGTGCCAGCAGCTTCTTCAATGGGATCCCGACAGATACGCAGTATTTT. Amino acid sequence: CASSFFNGIPTDTQYF.

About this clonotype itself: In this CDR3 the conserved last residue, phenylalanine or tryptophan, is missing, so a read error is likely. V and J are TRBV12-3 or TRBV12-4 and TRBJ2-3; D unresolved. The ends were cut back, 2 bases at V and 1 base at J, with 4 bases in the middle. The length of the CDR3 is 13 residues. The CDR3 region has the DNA TGTGCCAGCAGTTTAAGCGGCACAGATACGCAGTATTGT. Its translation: CASSLSGTDTQYC.

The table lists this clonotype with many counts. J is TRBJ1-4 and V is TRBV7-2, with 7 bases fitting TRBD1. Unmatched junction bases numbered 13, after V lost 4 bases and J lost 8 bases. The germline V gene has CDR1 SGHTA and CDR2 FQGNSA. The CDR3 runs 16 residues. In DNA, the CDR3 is TGTGCCAGCAGCTCCGGGCAGGGGGTCTTAGGGGAAAAACTGTTTTTT. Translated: CASSSGQGVLGEKLFF. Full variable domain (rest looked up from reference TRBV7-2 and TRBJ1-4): GAGVSQSPSNKVTEKGKDVELRCDPISGHTALYWYRQSLGQGLEFLIYFQGNSAPDKSGLPSDRFSAERTGGSVSTLTIQRTQQEDSAVYLCASSSGQGVLGEKLFFGSGTQLSVL.

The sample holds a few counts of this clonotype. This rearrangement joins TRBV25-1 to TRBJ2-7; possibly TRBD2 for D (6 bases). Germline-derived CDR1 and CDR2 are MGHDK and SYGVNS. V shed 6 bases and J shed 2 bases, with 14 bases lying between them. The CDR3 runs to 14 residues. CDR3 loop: CASSVQGGAYEQYF. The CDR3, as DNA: TGTGCCAGCAGCGTCCAGGGAGGCGCCTACGAGCAGTACTTC.

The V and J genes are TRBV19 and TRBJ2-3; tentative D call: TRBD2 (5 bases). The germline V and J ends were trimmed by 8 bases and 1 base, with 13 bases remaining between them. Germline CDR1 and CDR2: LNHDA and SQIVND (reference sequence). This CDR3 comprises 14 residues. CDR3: CASGSGTRTDTQYF. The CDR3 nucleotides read TGTGCCAGTGGAAGCGGCACCCGCACAGATACGCAGTATTTT.

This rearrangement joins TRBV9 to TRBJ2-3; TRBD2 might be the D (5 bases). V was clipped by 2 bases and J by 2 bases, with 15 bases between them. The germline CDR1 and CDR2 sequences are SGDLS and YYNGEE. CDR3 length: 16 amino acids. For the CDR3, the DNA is TGTGCCAGCAGCGTGAGCGCGGGCCACTTCACAGATACGCAGTATTTT. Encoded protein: CASSVSAGHFTDTQYF.

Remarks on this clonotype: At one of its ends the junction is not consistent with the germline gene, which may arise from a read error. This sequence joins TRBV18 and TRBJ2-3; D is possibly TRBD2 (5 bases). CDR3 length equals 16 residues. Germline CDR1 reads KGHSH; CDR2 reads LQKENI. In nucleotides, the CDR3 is TGTGCCAGCTCACCATACCCGGGAAGAGGAACAGATACGCAGTCTTTT. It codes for CASSPYPGRGTDTQSF.

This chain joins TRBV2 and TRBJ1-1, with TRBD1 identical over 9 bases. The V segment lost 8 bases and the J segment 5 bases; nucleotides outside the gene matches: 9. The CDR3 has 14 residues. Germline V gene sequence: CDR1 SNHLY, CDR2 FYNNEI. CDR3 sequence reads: CASGGQGSFTEAFF. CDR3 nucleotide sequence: TGTGCCAGCGGCGGACAGGGGTCTTTTACTGAAGCTTTCTTT. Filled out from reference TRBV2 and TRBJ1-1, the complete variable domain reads EPEVTQTPSHQVTQMGQEVILRCVPISNHLYFYWYRQILGQKVEFLVSFYNNEISEKSEIFDDQFSVERPDGSNFTLKIRSTKLEDSAMYFCASGGQGSFTEAFFGQGTRLTVV.

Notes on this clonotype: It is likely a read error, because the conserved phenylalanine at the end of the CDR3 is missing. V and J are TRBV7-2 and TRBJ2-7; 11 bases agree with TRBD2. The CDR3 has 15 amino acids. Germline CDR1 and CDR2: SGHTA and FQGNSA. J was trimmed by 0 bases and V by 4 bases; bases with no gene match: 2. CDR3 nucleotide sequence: TGTGCCAGCAGCTCGGGACTAGCGGACTCCTACGAGCAGTACTTA. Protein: CASSSGLADSYEQYL.

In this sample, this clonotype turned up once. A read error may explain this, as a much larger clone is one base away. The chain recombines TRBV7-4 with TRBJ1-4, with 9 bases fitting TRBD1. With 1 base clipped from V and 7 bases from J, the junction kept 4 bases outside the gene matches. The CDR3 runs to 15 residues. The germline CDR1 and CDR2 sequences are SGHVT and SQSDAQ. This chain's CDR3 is CASSLDGTGSEKLFF. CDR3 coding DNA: TGTGCCAGCAGCTTAGATGGGACAGGGAGTGAAAAACTGTTTTTT.

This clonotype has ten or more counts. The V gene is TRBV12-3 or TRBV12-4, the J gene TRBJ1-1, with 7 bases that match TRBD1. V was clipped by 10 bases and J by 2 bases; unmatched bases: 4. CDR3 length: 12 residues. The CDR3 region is CATSGGNTEAFF. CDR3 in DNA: TGTGCCACTTCAGGGGGTAACACTGAAGCTTTCTTT.